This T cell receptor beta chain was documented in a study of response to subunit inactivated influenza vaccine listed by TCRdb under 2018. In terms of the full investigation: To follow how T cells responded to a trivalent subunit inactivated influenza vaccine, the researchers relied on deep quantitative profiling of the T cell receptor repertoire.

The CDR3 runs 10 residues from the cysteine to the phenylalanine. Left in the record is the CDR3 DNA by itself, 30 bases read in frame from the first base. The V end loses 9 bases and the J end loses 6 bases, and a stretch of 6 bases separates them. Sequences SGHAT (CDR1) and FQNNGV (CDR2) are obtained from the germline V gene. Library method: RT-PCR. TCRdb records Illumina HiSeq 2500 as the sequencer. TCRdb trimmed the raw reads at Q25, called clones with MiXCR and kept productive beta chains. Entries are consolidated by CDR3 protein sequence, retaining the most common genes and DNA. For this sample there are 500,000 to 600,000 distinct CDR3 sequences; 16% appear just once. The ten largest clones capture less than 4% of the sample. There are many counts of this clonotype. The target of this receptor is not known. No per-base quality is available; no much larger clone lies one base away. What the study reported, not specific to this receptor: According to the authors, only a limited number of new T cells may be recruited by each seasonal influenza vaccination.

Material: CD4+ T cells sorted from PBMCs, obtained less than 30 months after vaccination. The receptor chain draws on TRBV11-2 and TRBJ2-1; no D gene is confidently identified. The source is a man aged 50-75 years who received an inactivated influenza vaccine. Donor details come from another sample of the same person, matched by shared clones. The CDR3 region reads CARGVNEQFF. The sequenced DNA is TGTGCCAGAGGCGTCAATGAGCAGTTCTTC.